This T cell receptor beta chain was recorded in a study of T cell therapy after organ transplantation. Method: immunoSEQ multiplex PCR; TCRdb's copy keeps in-frame clones and lacks some. The sample contains about 6,000 clones, roughly 70% of which appear only once. To note about this clone: Its target is unknown.

Trimming took 2 bases from V and 3 from J; bases not matched to a gene: 6. The CDR3 is 16 amino acids. The germline V gene encodes CDR1 LGHNA and CDR2 YSLEER. Time point reported: 4-8 weeks after completion of therapy. The chain combines TRBV4-3 with TRBJ2-3; 9 bases agree with TRBD1. The sample in question was CD8+ T cells from blood, obtained after autologous CMV-specific T cell therapy. This TCR was sampled from a human patient who had received a solid organ transplant and had CMV disease. Some of these T cells may belong to the graft donor. In nucleotides, the CDR3 is TGCGCCAGCAGCCAAAGGTACAGGGGGCAAACAGATACGCAGTATTTT. Its protein is CASSQRYRGQTDTQYF.